These T cell receptor beta chains were read from a single sample in a study of PD-1 blockade in classical Hodgkin lymphoma. Here immunoSEQ multiplex PCR was the method, and the copy in TCRdb shows in-frame clones only, minus some. This table has about 64,000 clones, 85% to 95% appearing once. Sequencing used peripheral blood mononuclear cells (PBMCs), obtained before the fourth cycle of nivolumab. The receptors were sampled from a human donor with classical Hodgkin lymphoma. CDR3s include the opening cysteine and the closing phenylalanine or tryptophan. A D gene is named only where the DNA matches it firmly. The listing skips clone size in some rows; elsewhere it reads once, few, many or a size class.

D: -
V: TRBV5-4
J: TRBJ2-1
size: -
DNA: TGTGCCAGCAGCTTGGGGGGCGGCTCGTCCTACAATGAGCAGTTCTTC
CDR3: CASSLGGGSSYNEQFF

D: TRBD1
V: TRBV4-1
J: TRBJ2-2
size: -
DNA: TGCGCCAGCAGCCTCACGACAGGGACCAACACCGGGGAGCTGTTTTTT
CDR3: CASSLTTGTNTGELFF

D: -
V: TRBV7-2
J: TRBJ1-2
size: -
DNA: TGTGCCAGCAGCCCAGTTCTATGGAGCTACACCTTC
CDR3: CASSPVLWSYTF

D: -
V: TRBV7-9
J: TRBJ1-3
size: -
DNA: TGTGCCAGCAGCCCCTATTCGCGAAACACCATATATTTT
CDR3: CASSPYSRNTIYF

D: -
V: TRBV2
J: TRBJ1-1
size: once
DNA: TGTGCCAGCAGACTTAGAGGGATGAACACTGAAGCTTTCTTT
CDR3: CASRLRGMNTEAFF

D: -
V: TRBV5-3
J: TRBJ2-2
size: few
DNA: TGTGCCAGAGGCGGAGAGGGGAACACCGGGGAGCTGTTTTTT
CDR3: CARGGEGNTGELFF

D: -
V: TRBV28
J: TRBJ1-5
size: -
DNA: TGTGCCAGCAGTTCCCACCCGACGACGGGCCTCGATCAGCCCCAGCATTTT
CDR3: CASSSHPTTGLDQPQHF

D: -
V: TRBV2
J: TRBJ2-2
size: -
DNA: TGTGCCAGCAGTGTCAGGGGAGCGAACACCGGGGAGCTGTTTTTT
CDR3: CASSVRGANTGELFF

D: TRBD1
V: TRBV30
J: TRBJ2-7
size: -
DNA: TGTGCCTGGGGGACAGGGGAGGACGAGCAGTACTTC
CDR3: CAWGTGEDEQYF

D: -
V: TRBV4-1
J: TRBJ1-2
size: -
DNA: TGCGCCAGCAGCCAAGAAGGGGCAGGGTTCCTTTCTGGCTACACCTTC
CDR3: CASSQEGAGFLSGYTF

D: -
V: TRBV5-1
J: TRBJ2-1
size: -
DNA: TGCGCCAGCAGCTTGACGCTACTGAATGAGCAGTTCTTC
CDR3: CASSLTLLNEQFF

D: -
V: TRBV19
J: TRBJ2-7
size: once
DNA: TGTGCCAGTAGTCAATTTGGGGGGCCGAGCGAGCAGTACTTC
CDR3: CASSQFGGPSEQYF

D: -
V: TRBV7-6
J: TRBJ2-7
size: -
DNA: TGTGCCAGCAGCTTAGTCGCGGGGAGCTCCTACGAGCAGTACTTC
CDR3: CASSLVAGSSYEQYF

D: TRBD1
V: TRBV10-3
J: TRBJ2-1
size: -
DNA: TGTGCCACCCGGACAGGGGATGAGCAGTTCTTC
CDR3: CATRTGDEQFF

D: TRBD2
V: TRBV10-2
J: TRBJ2-1
size: -
DNA: TGCGCCAGCAGCGACATTCCGGGACTAGCGGGGGAGATACAGTTCTTC
CDR3: CASSDIPGLAGEIQFF

D: TRBD1
V: TRBV30
J: TRBJ2-1
size: -
DNA: TGTGCCAGGGGGACAGGCAGCAATGAGCAGTTCTTC
CDR3: CARGTGSNEQFF

D: TRBD1
V: TRBV28
J: TRBJ1-4
size: -
DNA: TGTGCCAGCTCAAAAACCGGGACAGGAGGTGAAAAACTGTTTTTT
CDR3: CASSKTGTGGEKLFF

D: -
V: TRBV27
J: TRBJ2-7
size: -
DNA: TGTGCCAGCAGTTACTTTTTGGGCTACGAGCAGTACTTC
CDR3: CASSYFLGYEQYF

D: -
V: TRBV6-5
J: TRBJ1-2
size: -
DNA: TGTGCCAGTTCGACAGGCCTTGTTTATGGCTACACCTTC
CDR3: CASSTGLVYGYTF

D: -
V: TRBV10-3
J: TRBJ1-1
size: once
DNA: TGTGCCATCAGTGATCCCAGGGGCGGCACTGAAGCTTTCTTT
CDR3: CAISDPRGGTEAFF

D: -
V: TRBV4-1
J: TRBJ2-1
size: -
DNA: TGCGCCAGCAGCCGCGCCCGGGACACGTCCTACAATGAGCAGTTCTTC
CDR3: CASSRARDTSYNEQFF

D: TRBD1
V: TRBV2
J: TRBJ2-1
size: once
DNA: TGTGCCAGCACCGGGGACAGGGGCAACAATGAGCAGTTCTTC
CDR3: CASTGDRGNNEQFF

D: -
V: TRBV5-1
J: TRBJ2-7
size: once
DNA: TGCGCCAGCAGAACTCTGACGGGGTTAAAAAACGAGCAGTACTTC
CDR3: CASRTLTGLKNEQYF

D: -
V: TRBV4-1
J: TRBJ2-7
size: -
DNA: TGCGCCAGCAGCCAAGTTTGGAAAGCCGAGCAGTACTTC
CDR3: CASSQVWKAEQYF